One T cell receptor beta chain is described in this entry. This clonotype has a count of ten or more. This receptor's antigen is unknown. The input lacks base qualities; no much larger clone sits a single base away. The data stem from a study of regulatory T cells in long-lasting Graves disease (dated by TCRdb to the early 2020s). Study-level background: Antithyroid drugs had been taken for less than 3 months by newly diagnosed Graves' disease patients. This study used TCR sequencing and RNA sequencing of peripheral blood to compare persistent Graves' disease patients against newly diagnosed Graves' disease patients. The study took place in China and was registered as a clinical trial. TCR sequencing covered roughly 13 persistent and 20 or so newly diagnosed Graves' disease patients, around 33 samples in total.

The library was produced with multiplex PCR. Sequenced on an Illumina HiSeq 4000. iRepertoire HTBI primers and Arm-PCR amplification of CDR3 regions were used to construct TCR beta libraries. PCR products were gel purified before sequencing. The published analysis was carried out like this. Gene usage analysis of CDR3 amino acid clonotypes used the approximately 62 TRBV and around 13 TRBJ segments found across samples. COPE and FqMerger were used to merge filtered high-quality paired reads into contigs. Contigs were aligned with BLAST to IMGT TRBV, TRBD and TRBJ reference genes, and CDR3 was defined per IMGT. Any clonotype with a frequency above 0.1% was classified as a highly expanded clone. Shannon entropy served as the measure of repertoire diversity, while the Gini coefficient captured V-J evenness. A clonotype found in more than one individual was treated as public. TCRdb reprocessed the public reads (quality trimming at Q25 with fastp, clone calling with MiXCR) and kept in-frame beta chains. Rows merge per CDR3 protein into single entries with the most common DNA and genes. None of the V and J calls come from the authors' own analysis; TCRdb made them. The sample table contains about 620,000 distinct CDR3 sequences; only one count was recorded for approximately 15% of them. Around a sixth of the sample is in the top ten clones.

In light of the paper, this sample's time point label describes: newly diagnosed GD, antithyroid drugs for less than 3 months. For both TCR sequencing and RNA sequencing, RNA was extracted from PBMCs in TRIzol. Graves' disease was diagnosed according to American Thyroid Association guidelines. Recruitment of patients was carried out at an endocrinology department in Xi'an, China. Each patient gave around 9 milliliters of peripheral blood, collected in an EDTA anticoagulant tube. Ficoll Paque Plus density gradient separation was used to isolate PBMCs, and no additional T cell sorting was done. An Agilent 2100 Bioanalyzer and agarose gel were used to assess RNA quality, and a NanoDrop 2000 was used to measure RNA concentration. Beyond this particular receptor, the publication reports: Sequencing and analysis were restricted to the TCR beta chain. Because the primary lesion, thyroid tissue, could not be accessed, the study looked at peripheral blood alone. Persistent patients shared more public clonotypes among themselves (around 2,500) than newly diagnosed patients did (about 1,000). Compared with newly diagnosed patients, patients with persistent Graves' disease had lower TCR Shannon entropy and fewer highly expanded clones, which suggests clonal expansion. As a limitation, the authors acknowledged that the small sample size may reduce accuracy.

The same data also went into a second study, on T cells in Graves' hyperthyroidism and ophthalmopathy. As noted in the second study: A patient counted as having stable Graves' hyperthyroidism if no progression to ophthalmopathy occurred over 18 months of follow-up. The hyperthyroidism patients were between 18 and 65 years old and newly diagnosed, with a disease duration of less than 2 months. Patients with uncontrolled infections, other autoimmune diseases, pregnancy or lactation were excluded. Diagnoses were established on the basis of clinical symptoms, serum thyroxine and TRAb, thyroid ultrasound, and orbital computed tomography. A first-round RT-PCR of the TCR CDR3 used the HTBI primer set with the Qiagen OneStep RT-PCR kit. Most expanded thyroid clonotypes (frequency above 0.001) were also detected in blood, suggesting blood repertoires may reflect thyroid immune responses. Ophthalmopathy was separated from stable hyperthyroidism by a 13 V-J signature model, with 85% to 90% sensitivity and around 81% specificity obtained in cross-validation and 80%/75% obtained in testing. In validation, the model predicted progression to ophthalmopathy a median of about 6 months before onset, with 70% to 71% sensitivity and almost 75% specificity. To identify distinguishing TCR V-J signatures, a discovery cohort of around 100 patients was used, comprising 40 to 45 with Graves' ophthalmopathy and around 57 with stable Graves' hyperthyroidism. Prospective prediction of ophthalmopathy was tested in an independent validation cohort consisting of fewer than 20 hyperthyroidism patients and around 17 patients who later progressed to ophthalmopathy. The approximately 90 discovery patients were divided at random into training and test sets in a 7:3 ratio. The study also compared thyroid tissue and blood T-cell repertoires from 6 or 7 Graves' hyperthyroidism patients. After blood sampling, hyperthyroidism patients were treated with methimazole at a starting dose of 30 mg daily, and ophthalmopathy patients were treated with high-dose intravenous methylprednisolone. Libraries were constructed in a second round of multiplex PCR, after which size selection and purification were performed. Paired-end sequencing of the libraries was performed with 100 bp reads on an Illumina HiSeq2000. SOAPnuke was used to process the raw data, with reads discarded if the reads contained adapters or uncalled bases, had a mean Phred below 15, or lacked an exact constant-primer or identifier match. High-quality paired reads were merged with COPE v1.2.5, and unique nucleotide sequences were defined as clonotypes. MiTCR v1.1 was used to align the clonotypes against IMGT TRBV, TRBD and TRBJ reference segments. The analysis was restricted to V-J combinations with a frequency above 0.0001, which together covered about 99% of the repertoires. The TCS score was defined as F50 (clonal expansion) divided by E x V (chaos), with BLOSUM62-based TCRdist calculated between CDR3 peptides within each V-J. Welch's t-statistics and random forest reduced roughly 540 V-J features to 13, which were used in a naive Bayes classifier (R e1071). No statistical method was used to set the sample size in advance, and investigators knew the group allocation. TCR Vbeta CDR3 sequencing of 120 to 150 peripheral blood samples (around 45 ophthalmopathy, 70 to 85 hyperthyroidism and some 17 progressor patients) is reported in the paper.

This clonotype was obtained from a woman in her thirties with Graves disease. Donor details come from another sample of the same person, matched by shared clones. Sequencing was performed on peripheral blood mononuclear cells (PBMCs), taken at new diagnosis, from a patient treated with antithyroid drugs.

CDR3 loop: CAIRREGPRDTQYF. The sequence in DNA is TGTGCCATCCGCCGGGAGGGCCCTCGAGATACGCAGTATTTT. Recombination linked TRBV10-3 to TRBJ2-3; 8 junctional bases match TRBD2. V is cut back by 8 bases and J by 5 bases, with 9 bases in the junction unmatched. The CDR3 spans 14 residues, from the cysteine through the phenylalanine. Just CDR3 DNA is preserved here, 42 bases in frame from base 1. The germline V gene sets CDR1 to ENHRY and CDR2 to SYGVKD.